This entry lists 26 T cell receptor beta chains sequenced from one sample in a study of blood T cells in healthy people across ages. With a J-beta primer mix and a sample-barcoded 5' primer, a second PCR ran roughly 6 to 12 cycles. TCRdb itself ran the 5' RACE reads through MiXCR, one entry per CDR3 protein. The sample lists fewer than 2 million distinct CDR3 sequences, around 42% occurring once. Sequenced sample: blood. The receptor source for this set is a human donor in good health.

This clonotype has a handful of counts. The gene calls are TRBV6-6 and TRBJ2-3; no definite D call. The CDR3 has 13 residues. Germline-derived CDR1 and CDR2 are MNHNY and SVGAGI (reference sequence). Trimming took off 0 bases at V and 5 bases at J, with 6 bases between the two ends. CDR3 residues: CASSYSLQDTQYF. The CDR3 nucleotides are TGTGCCAGCAGTTACTCCCTACAAGATACGCAGTATTTT.

This clonotype was detected many times. The chain recombines TRBV5-1 with TRBJ1-2; D might be TRBD1 (5 bases). Germline V gene sequence: CDR1 SGHRS, CDR2 YFSETQ. V shed 0 bases and J shed 7 bases, with 13 bases lying between them. This CDR3 spans 14 amino acids. The DNA for the CDR3 is TGCGCCAGCAGCTTGGATCCAGGGTACCCTGGCTACACCTTC. Its protein product is CASSLDPGYPGYTF.

The chain joins TRBV15 to TRBJ2-7; D is possibly TRBD1 or TRBD2 (5 bases each). V was trimmed by 0 bases and J by 5 bases, leaving 11 bases between them. The germline V gene encodes CDR1 LNHNV and CDR2 YYDKDF (reference sequence). This CDR3 contains 14 residues. In nucleotides, the CDR3 is TGTGCCACCAGCAGAGATCCCCGGGGCCACGAGCAGTACTTC. Translation: CATSRDPRGHEQYF.

This chain joins TRBV10-3 and TRBJ2-1, with TRBD2 identical over 13 bases. The ends lost 5 bases at V and 5 bases at J; junction bases unmatched: 3. Per the germline V gene, CDR1 is ENHRY and CDR2 is SYGVKD. This CDR3 contains 15 residues. This chain's CDR3 is CAISSTSGGDNEQFF. The CDR3 DNA reads TGTGCCATCAGTTCTACTAGCGGGGGGGACAATGAGCAGTTCTTC.

This clonotype was counted at least ten times. J is TRBJ2-7 and V is TRBV7-9; D is unclear. This CDR3 is 13 amino acids long. In germline, CDR1 is SEHNR, CDR2 FQNEAQ (reference sequence). V dropped 3 bases and J dropped 3 bases, with 9 bases sitting between them. The DNA for the CDR3 is TGTGCCAGCAGCTTGGATTCTGGCTACGAGCAGTACTTC. Amino acid sequence: CASSLDSGYEQYF.

The V and J genes are TRBV7-9 and TRBJ1-2; unclear D gene. Trimming stripped 5 bases from V and 4 bases from J, with 14 bases between. The CDR3 covers 14 residues. Per germline, CDR1 SEHNR and CDR2 FQNEAQ (reference sequence). The CDR3 reads CASSPWGLGYGYTF. CDR3 DNA sequence: TGTGCCAGCAGCCCCTGGGGTCTGGGCTATGGCTACACCTTC. Based on the CDR3 plus reference TRBV7-9 and TRBJ1-2, the full variable domain is DTGVSQNPRHKITKRGQNVTFRCDPISEHNRLYWYRQTLGQGPEFLTYFQNEAQLEKSRLLSDRFSAERPKGSFSTLEIQRTEQGDSAMYLCASSPWGLGYGYTFGSGTRLTVV.

V gene TRBV14 combines with J gene TRBJ1-2, with unresolved D. Looked up from germline, CDR1 is SGHDN and CDR2 is FVKESK. The CDR3 runs to 13 residues. Deletions cut 3 bases from V and 3 bases from J, with 8 bases between. DNA of the CDR3: TGTGCCAGCAGCCAGGCCAGCTACTATGGCTACACCTTC. It yields the protein CASSQASYYGYTF. Supplemented by reference TRBV14 and TRBJ1-2, the full variable domain reads EAGVTQFPSHSVIEKGQTVTLRCDPISGHDNLYWYRRVMGKEIKFLLHFVKESKQDESGMPNNRFLAERTGGTYSTLKVQPAELEDSGVYFCASSQASYYGYTFGSGTRLTVV.

The chain combines TRBV27 with TRBJ1-5; D remains unclear. The CDR3 runs to 16 residues. Trimming removed 0 bases from V and 6 bases from J, with 15 bases in between. Germline V lookup: CDR1 MNHEY, CDR2 SMNVEV (reference sequence). The CDR3 DNA is TGTGCCAGCAGTTTATCCGGCAGTGGCGGATGTCAGCCCCAGCATTTT. This codes for CASSLSGSGGCQPQHF.

The V and J genes are TRBV24-1 and TRBJ2-7; no reliable D call. The V gene lost 6 bases and the J gene lost 7 bases, with 15 bases spanning the gap. CDR1 and CDR2 (germline): KGHDR, SFDVKD. The CDR3 length is 13 residues. The CDR3 spells CATSRYSAREQYF. For the CDR3, the DNA is TGTGCCACCAGTCGATACTCAGCCAGGGAGCAGTACTTC.

This clonotype came up many times. The J gene is TRBJ2-5, the V gene TRBV5-1; TRBD1 might be the D (6 bases). V was shortened by 0 bases and J by 11 bases, with 29 bases between the two germline ends. The CDR3 sequence is 18 residues long. Per the germline V gene, CDR1 is SGHRS and CDR2 is YFSETQ. This CDR3 is CASSLGLSSGEILEKQYF. The CDR3 bases are TGCGCCAGCAGCTTGGGCCTCTCCTCAGGGGAAATCCTGGAGAAGCAGTACTTC.

The chain couples TRBV12-3 or TRBV12-4 to TRBJ2-3; perhaps TRBD2 as D (6 bases). The CDR3 runs 15 residues. V was pared by 5 bases and J by 1 base, with 13 bases between. The CDR3 sequence: CASSLGLIRTDTQYF. DNA of the CDR3: TGTGCCAGCAGTCTGGGACTCATACGCACAGATACGCAGTATTTT.

The rearrangement links TRBV5-1 to TRBJ1-1; D remains ambiguous. The CDR3 runs to 15 residues. Between the trimmed V and J ends, which lost 0 bases and 1 base, there was a span of 10 bases. CDR1 and CDR2 (germline): SGHRS, YFSETQ. The CDR3, as DNA: TGCGCCAGCAGCTTGGGTAGGTCGGGGAACACTGAAGCTTTCTTT. This gives the protein CASSLGRSGNTEAFF.

This clonotype was recorded a few times. V is TRBV20-1 and J is TRBJ1-6, with TRBD1 matching over 7 bases. Germline CDR1 and CDR2: DFQATT and SNEGSKA (reference sequence). The CDR3 spans 14 residues. V lost 4 bases to trimming and J lost 9 bases; unmatched junction nucleotides: 9. The CDR3 loop is CSAMNRGRGSPLHF. The CDR3, as DNA: TGCAGTGCTATGAACAGGGGAAGAGGTTCACCCCTCCACTTT.

This clonotype was seen more than once but under ten times. The chain joins TRBV6-1 to TRBJ1-2, with no clear D. Trimming stripped 2 bases from V and 3 bases from J, with 10 bases between. The CDR3 runs 14 residues. Per germline, CDR1 MNHNS and CDR2 SASEGT. CDR3 amino acids: CASSERQDYYGYTF. In DNA form, the CDR3 reads TGTGCCAGCAGTGAAAGACAAGACTACTATGGCTACACCTTC.

The gene calls are TRBV7-2 and TRBJ2-1, with 7 bases identical to TRBD2. Germline lookup yields CDR1 SGHTA and CDR2 FQGNSA. The CDR3 contains 16 residues. V lost 3 bases to trimming and J lost 5 bases; unmatched junction nucleotides: 10. The CDR3: CASSFPRAGTNNEQFF. The CDR3 DNA reads TGTGCCAGCAGCTTCCCACGGGCAGGGACTAACAATGAGCAGTTCTTC.

This chain links TRBV13 with TRBJ1-1, with unresolved D. The V gene lost 5 bases and the J gene lost 1 base, with 17 bases spanning the gap. This CDR3 comprises 16 residues. Germline CDR1 PRHDT, CDR2 FYEKMQ (reference sequence). Here the CDR3 DNA reads TGTGCCAGCAGCGCCATGGGTGAGGAAGGGAACACTGAAGCTTTCTTT. It is translated as CASSAMGEEGNTEAFF.

The chain couples TRBV6-5 to TRBJ1-6, with D uncertain. The germline gives CDR1 MNHEY, CDR2 SVGAGI. The CDR3 has 14 residues. Here the CDR3 DNA reads TGTGCAAGCGGAAGATCGGCGGGTAATTCACCCCTCCACTTT. Translating it yields CASGRSAGNSPLHF.

The V and J genes are TRBV6-2 or TRBV6-3 and TRBJ1-2; D ambiguous. The ends were cut back, 6 bases at V and 5 bases at J, with 13 bases in the middle. The CDR3 consists of 13 residues. CDR1 and CDR2 (germline): MNHEY, SVGEGT. This chain's CDR3 is CASRGDGGYGYTF. Here the CDR3 DNA reads TGTGCCAGCAGAGGAGACGGAGGATATGGCTACACCTTC.

As concerns this clonotype: Just one base apart from a much larger clone, this may be a read error. The chain has TRBV7-2 and TRBJ2-3; the D is unclear. Germline CDR1 SGHTA, CDR2 FQGNSA. The ends were cut back, 3 bases at V and 4 bases at J, with 5 bases in the middle. There are 12 residues in the CDR3. CDR3 loop: CASSFASDTQYF. The CDR3 nucleotides read TGTGCCAGCAGCTTCGCTTCAGATACGCAGTATTTT.

CDR3 DNA sequence: TGTGCCAGCAGCTTAACCGCCTCGAGGGATTCACCCCTCCACTTT. It codes for CASSLTASRDSPLHF. This chain links TRBV7-9 with TRBJ1-6; D ambiguous. Germline V gives CDR1 SEHNR, CDR2 FQNEAQ (reference sequence). This CDR3 is 15 amino acids long. Trimming stripped 2 bases from V and 8 bases from J, with 13 bases between.

J is TRBJ1-1 and V is TRBV6-5; perhaps TRBD1 as D (5 bases). The germline gives CDR1 MNHEY, CDR2 SVGAGI. V lost 2 bases and J lost 4, with 14 bases in between. The CDR3 is 15 residues long. As DNA, the CDR3 is TGTGCCAGCAGTTACCAGGCAGGGATGGGCACTGAAGCTTTCTTT. Encoded protein: CASSYQAGMGTEAFF.

This chain links TRBV4-3 with TRBJ1-2; 9 bases line up with TRBD1. After removal of 0 bases from V and 3 bases from J, the junction contained 8 bases not matched to a gene. The CDR3 loop spans 17 amino acids. Germline V gene sequence: CDR1 LGHNA, CDR2 YSLEER. As DNA, the CDR3 is TGCGCCAGCAGCCAAGATCGAGGGGACAGGGTGGACTATGGCTACACCTTC. Its translation is CASSQDRGDRVDYGYTF.

V is TRBV19 and J is TRBJ1-2; 9 bases map to TRBD1. Germline V CDR1 and CDR2: LNHDA, SQIVND (reference sequence). Trimming removed 9 bases from V and 4 bases from J; junction bases left unmatched: 12. The CDR3 sequence is 15 residues long. CDR3 loop: CASTGGAGHSYGYTF. CDR3 DNA: TGTGCCAGCACAGGGGGCGCGGGTCATAGCTATGGCTACACCTTC.

The genes are TRBV28 and TRBJ2-5; tentative D call: TRBD1 (6 bases). The end of the DNA fits TRBJ2-7 better, so the J call may be wrong. The CDR3 totals 14 residues. Germline CDR1 reads MDHEN; CDR2 reads SYDVKM. In DNA, the CDR3 is TGTGCCAGCTACAAGACAGGCCTAGCCTACGAGCAGTACTTC. Protein product: CASYKTGLAYEQYF.

This sequence joins TRBV3-1 and TRBJ2-5; weak D call: TRBD2 (5 bases). Trimming left V 7 bases short and J 3 bases short, with 21 bases between. This CDR3 is 16 amino acids long. Germline V gene sequence: CDR1 LGHDT, CDR2 YNNKEL (reference sequence). CDR3 DNA: TGTGCCAGCATCTCTAGCCGGACCTCCGAGGAAGAGACCCAGTACTTC. It is translated as CASISSRTSEEETQYF.

This clonotype appeared many times. The chain joins TRBV6-6 to TRBJ1-2; 8 bases map to TRBD1. This CDR3 has 14 residues. Trimming at V came to 2 bases and at J to 5 bases, leaving 4 bases not matched to a gene. Germline loops: CDR1 MNHNY, CDR2 SVGAGI (reference sequence). This CDR3 is CASSYVQGAYGYTF. The CDR3 DNA is TGTGCCAGCAGTTACGTCCAGGGGGCTTATGGCTACACCTTC.